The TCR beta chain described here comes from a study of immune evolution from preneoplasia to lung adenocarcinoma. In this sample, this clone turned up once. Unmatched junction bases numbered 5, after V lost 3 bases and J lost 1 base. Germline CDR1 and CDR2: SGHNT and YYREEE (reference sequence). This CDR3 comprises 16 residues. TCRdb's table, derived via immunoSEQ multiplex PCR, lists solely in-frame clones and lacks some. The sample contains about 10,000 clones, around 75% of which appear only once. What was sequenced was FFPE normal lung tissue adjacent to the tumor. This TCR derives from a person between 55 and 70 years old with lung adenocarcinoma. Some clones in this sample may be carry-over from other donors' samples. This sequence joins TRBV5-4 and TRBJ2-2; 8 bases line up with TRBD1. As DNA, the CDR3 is TGTGCCAGCAGCTCGGGACAGGTGATGAACACCGGGGAGCTGTTTTTT. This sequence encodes CASSSGQVMNTGELFF.